A single sample gave rise to the 32 T cell receptor beta chains below, sequenced in a study of low-dose radiotherapy and immunotherapy resistance in tumors. Described time point: before trial treatment. cDNA synthesis used a TRAV/TRBV-specific primer set for both chains. PCR amplification of the TCRs was performed with Phusion for 20 PCR cycles, and it relied on a constant-region primer together with a V-primer adapter. TCRdb recomputed calls from the reads with MiXCR, one row per CDR3 protein. The repertoire holds around 80,000 distinct CDR3 sequences, approximately 20% seen once, with about 5.9% in the top ten. Sequencing used PBMCs, obtained before treatment. Receptors originate from a male donor with prostate cancer.

Only a few counts were recorded for this clonotype. The genes are TRBV6-2 or TRBV6-3 and TRBJ1-3; 8 nucleotides agree with TRBD1. The CDR3 consists of 18 residues. Unmatched junction bases numbered 15, after V lost 5 bases and J lost 3 bases. Germline V gene data show CDR1 as MNHEY and CDR2 as SVGEGT. This CDR3 is CASSLTQTSGGGGNTIYF. The CDR3 DNA follows: TGTGCCAGCAGTCTTACTCAGACTTCAGGGGGCGGTGGAAACACCATATATTTT.

The sample holds many counts of this clonotype. The genes are TRBV20-1 and TRBJ1-5; D not certain. The V gene's germline CDR1 is DFQATT and CDR2 SNEGSKA (reference sequence). Trimming removed 3 bases at V and 5 bases at J, with 8 bases between. The CDR3 spans 12 residues. In DNA, the CDR3 is TGCAGTGCTAGTAAATCCGATCAGCCCCAGCATTTT. As protein: CSASKSDQPQHF.

At least ten counts were recorded for this clonotype. This chain joins TRBV7-9 and TRBJ2-5; TRBD1 matches 8 bases. In germline, CDR1 is SEHNR, CDR2 FQNEAQ (reference sequence). J was trimmed by 5 bases and V by 5 bases; bases with no gene match: 7. The CDR3 is 14 residues long. The CDR3 DNA sequence: TGTGCCAGCAGCCCGGACAGGGAGCGGGAGACCCAGTACTTC. Protein product: CASSPDRERETQYF. The variable domain in full, completed from reference TRBV7-9 and TRBJ2-5, reads DTGVSQNPRHKITKRGQNVTFRCDPISEHNRLYWYRQTLGQGPEFLTYFQNEAQLEKSRLLSDRFSAERPKGSFSTLEIQRTEQGDSAMYLCASSPDRERETQYFGPGTRLLVL.

The sample holds many counts of this clonotype. V is TRBV30 and J is TRBJ1-1; the D is unclear. V lost 0 bases, J lost 1 base, and 9 bases lay in between. CDR3 length: 14 residues. CDR1 is GTSNPN, CDR2 SVGIG, per germline (reference sequence). Written as DNA, the CDR3 is TGTGCCTGGAGTGTCGTAAGAGGGAACACTGAAGCTTTCTTT. Translated: CAWSVVRGNTEAFF.

This clonotype was observed many times. V and J are TRBV20-1 and TRBJ2-1; no clear D gene. The CDR3 covers 16 residues. The germline V gene has CDR1 DFQATT and CDR2 SNEGSKA (reference sequence). V shed 0 bases and J shed 0 bases, with 12 bases lying between them. CDR3 in DNA: TGCAGTGCTAGAGAGCCCGTCCTATACTCCTACAATGAGCAGTTCTTC. Translated, it gives CSAREPVLYSYNEQFF.

The chain links TRBV14 to TRBJ2-1; TRBD1 might be the D (5 bases). CDR1 is SGHDN, CDR2 FVKESK, per germline. The CDR3 consists of 16 residues. V was shortened by 0 bases and J by 0 bases, with 9 bases between the two germline ends. CDR3 sequence reads: CASSQDWGSSYNEQFF. In DNA form, the CDR3 reads TGTGCCAGCAGCCAAGATTGGGGCAGCTCCTACAATGAGCAGTTCTTC. Full variable domain (remainder filled in from reference TRBV14 and TRBJ2-1): EAGVTQFPSHSVIEKGQTVTLRCDPISGHDNLYWYRRVMGKEIKFLLHFVKESKQDESGMPNNRFLAERTGGTYSTLKVQPAELEDSGVYFCASSQDWGSSYNEQFFGPGTRLTVL.

This clonotype was detected many times. The chain recombines TRBV29-1 with TRBJ2-1, with 8 nucleotides matching TRBD1. The J segment lost 7 bases and the V segment lost 2 bases, leaving 7 bases of the junction unmatched. The CDR3 is 14 amino acids. Germline V gene lookup returns CDR1 SQVTM and CDR2 ANQGSEA. The CDR3 sequence: CSVESQGAWNEQFF. The CDR3 DNA reads TGCAGCGTTGAATCGCAGGGGGCTTGGAATGAGCAGTTCTTC.

In its sample, this clonotype was seen many times. The chain recombines TRBV2 with TRBJ2-5, with D maybe TRBD1 (6 bases). V was clipped by 8 bases and J by 4 bases, with 17 bases between them. Germline values: CDR1 SNHLY, CDR2 FYNNEI. The CDR3 totals 14 residues. CDR3 residues: CASGAGALGETQYF. Here the CDR3 DNA reads TGTGCCAGCGGAGCAGGGGCGCTCGGAGAGACCCAGTACTTC.

This clonotype was found a few times. The genes are TRBV6-2 or TRBV6-3 and TRBJ2-1; D assignment may be TRBD1 or TRBD2 (5 bases each). The CDR3 totals 18 residues. The V end lost 0 bases, the J end lost 0 bases, and 15 bases lay between the germline ends. Germline loops: CDR1 MNHEY, CDR2 SVGEGT. The CDR3 region is CASSYSGKTDTSYNEQFF. The DNA for the CDR3 is TGTGCCAGCAGTTACTCCGGGAAGACAGACACCTCCTACAATGAGCAGTTCTTC.

This clonotype has a count of ten or more. The germline gene is not matched at one end of the junction; a read error may be the cause. The chain has TRBV7-2 and TRBJ1-2, with D uncertain. CDR3 length: 13 residues. Germline assignment: CDR1 SGHTA and CDR2 FQGNSA. The CDR3 DNA is TGCGCCAGCAGCCGAGAAGCGGGGAATCGCTACACCTTC. Residues: CASSREAGNRYTF.

As regards this clonotype: One base separates it from a far larger clone, so it is likely a read error. This chain joins TRBV1 and TRBJ2-1; TRBD1, as called in the table, went unchecked against the DNA. TRBV1 is described as a pseudogene. The CDR3 totals 16 residues. The CDR3 DNA follows: TGCGCCAGCAGCCGATTTATCGGGGGGACCTACAATGAGCAGTTCTTC. It encodes CASSRFIGGTYNEQFF.

This clonotype was observed at least ten times. The chain uses TRBV19 and TRBJ2-7; D perhaps matches TRBD1 (5 bases). Germline values: CDR1 LNHDA, CDR2 SQIVND (reference sequence). The CDR3 covers 13 residues. The V gene lost 3 bases and the J gene lost 3 bases, with 9 bases spanning the gap. The CDR3 nucleotides are TGTGCCAGTAGTATTGGTCAGGGCTACGAGCAGTACTTC. It encodes CASSIGQGYEQYF.

V and J are TRBV4-1 and TRBJ1-4; D may be TRBD1 (5 bases). This CDR3 comprises 16 residues. Germline V gene lookup returns CDR1 MGHRA and CDR2 YSYEKL. V was clipped by 6 bases and J by 4 bases, with 18 bases between them. CDR3 region: CASSQAVGGYNEKLFF. The DNA of the CDR3 is TGCGCCAGCAGTCAGGCCGTCGGGGGGTATAATGAAAAACTGTTTTTT.

Many counts were recorded for this clonotype. The V call is TRBV6-2 or TRBV6-3, the J call TRBJ2-5; D gene uncertain. V gave up 5 bases and J gave up 2 bases, with 15 bases separating them. The CDR3 loop spans 15 amino acids. Per the germline V gene, CDR1 is MNHEY and CDR2 is SVGEGT. The CDR3 DNA reads as TGTGCCAGCAGTCAGGCTAGTAGGGAACAAGAGACCCAGTACTTC. It is translated as CASSQASREQETQYF.

This clonotype showed up just a few times. V is TRBV5-6 and J is TRBJ1-2; possible D gene TRBD1, 5 bases. The CDR3 spans 13 residues. Trimming shortened V by 4 bases and J by 10 bases, and 17 bases separated the two germline ends. Germline CDR1 reads SGHDT; CDR2 reads YYEEEE. The DNA for the CDR3 is TGTGCCAGCAGCCCTTCGGGGGTCATCGTCTACACCTTC. This gives the protein CASSPSGVIVYTF.

The rearrangement joins TRBV20-1 to TRBJ2-5; TRBD2 matches 11 bases. The CDR3 has 14 residues. Trimming at V came to 4 bases and at J to 5 bases, leaving 6 bases not matched to a gene. Looked up from germline, CDR1 is DFQATT and CDR2 is SNEGSKA (reference sequence). Here the CDR3 DNA reads TGCAGTGCTAACTTAGCGGGAGGGCCTGAGACCCAGTACTTC. Its protein is CSANLAGGPETQYF.

This clonotype has at least ten counts. The chain recombines TRBV19 with TRBJ2-1; TRBD2 agrees at 7 bases. The CDR3 has 16 residues. Germline loops: CDR1 LNHDA, CDR2 SQIVND (reference sequence). V gave up 5 bases and J gave up 0 bases; unmatched junction bases: 7. The CDR3 sequence: CASSPERGGSYNEQFF. In nucleotides, the CDR3 is TGTGCCAGTAGTCCCGAGCGGGGTGGCTCCTACAATGAGCAGTTCTTC.

This chain links TRBV7-9 with TRBJ2-1; 9 nucleotides align to TRBD1. The CDR3 covers 17 residues. J gave up 3 bases and V 5 bases, and 11 bases lay outside the gene matches. Germline V gene lookup returns CDR1 SEHNR and CDR2 FQNEAQ (reference sequence). CDR3 in DNA: TGTGCCAGCAGCCAGGGACAGGGTACCCTCAACTACAATGAGCAGTTCTTC. Encoded protein: CASSQGQGTLNYNEQFF.

Ten or more counts support this clonotype. The CDR3 here is CASNKDGELFF. CDR3 in DNA: TGTGCCAGCAACAAGGATGGGGAGCTGTTTTTT. The chain links TRBV7-9 to TRBJ2-2; D unclear. In germline, CDR1 is SEHNR, CDR2 FQNEAQ (reference sequence). V lost 7 bases, J lost 8 bases, and 8 bases lay in between. There are 11 residues in the CDR3.

In regard to this clonotype: A far bigger clonotype differs at one base, so this is likely a read error. V usage is TRBV28 and J usage is TRBJ2-7; D is uncertain. Germline CDR1 is MDHEN and CDR2 is SYDVKM. The CDR3 length is 12 residues. V lost 5 bases to trimming and J lost 6 bases, with 11 bases between them. As DNA, the CDR3 is TGTGCCAGCAGTCTGATAGGGCGCGAGCAGTACTTC. Encoded protein: CASSLIGREQYF.

This clonotype was picked up many times. The rearrangement joins TRBV7-2 to TRBJ1-1; no firm D call. Germline values: CDR1 SGHTA, CDR2 FQGNSA. The germline V and J ends were trimmed by 0 bases and 7 bases, with 9 bases remaining between them. There are 13 residues in the CDR3. The CDR3 sequence: CASSLAHGGEAFF. In DNA, the CDR3 is TGTGCCAGCAGCTTAGCGCACGGCGGTGAAGCTTTCTTT.

This clonotype was counted at least ten times. The chain's CDR3 is CASSLWSGQETQYF. The CDR3 region has the DNA TGTGCCAGCAGCTTATGGTCTGGCCAAGAGACCCAGTACTTC. The chain employs TRBV7-2 and TRBJ2-5, with D uncertain. The CDR3 has 14 amino acids. Per germline, CDR1 SGHTA and CDR2 FQGNSA. V lost 2 bases and J 1 base, leaving 8 bases between the germline ends.

The table lists this clonotype with many counts. The chain is built from TRBV30 and TRBJ1-5; 10 bases agree with TRBD1. V lost 1 base, J lost 3 bases, and 9 bases stayed unmatched. From germline, CDR1 is GTSNPN and CDR2 SVGIG (reference sequence). There are 17 residues in the CDR3. CDR3 amino acids: CAWSGRFGTGDNQPQHF. The CDR3 nucleotides read TGTGCCTGGAGTGGCAGGTTTGGGACAGGGGACAATCAGCCCCAGCATTTT.

Regarding this clonotype: One base separates it from a far larger clone, so it is likely a read error. The chain links TRBV26 to TRBJ1-2. TRBV26 is a documented pseudogene. The CDR3 extends over 13 amino acids. This chain's CDR3 is CARSLSGSHGYTF. The DNA of the CDR3 is TGTGCCAGAAGTTTATCGGGCAGTCATGGCTACACCTTC.

This clonotype was observed many times. V gene TRBV11-3 combines with J gene TRBJ2-1; 7 bases agree with TRBD1. This CDR3 has 12 residues. V was pared by 4 bases and J by 8 bases, with 2 bases of the junction left unmatched. The germline V gene encodes CDR1 SGHNT and CDR2 YENEEA. In DNA, the CDR3 is TGTGCCAGCAGCTCGACAGGGTATGAGCAGTTCTTC. Its protein product is CASSSTGYEQFF.

There are many counts of this clonotype. The gene calls are TRBV28 and TRBJ2-1; TRBD2 is a possible D gene (5 bases). The CDR3 totals 13 residues. The germline gives CDR1 MDHEN, CDR2 SYDVKM. V lost 8 bases to trimming and J lost 9 bases, with 17 bases between them. CDR3 loop: CASCVAGVVEQFF. CDR3 DNA sequence: TGTGCCAGCTGCGTCGCCGGGGTGGTTGAGCAGTTCTTC.

There are many counts of this clonotype. The chain recombines TRBV6-1 with TRBJ1-2, with D uncertain. The germline V gene has CDR1 MNHNS and CDR2 SASEGT. Trimming left V 2 bases short and J 7 bases short, with 8 bases between. There are 12 residues in the CDR3. CDR3 nucleotide sequence: TGTGCCAGCAGTGAACTTTGGGCTGGCTACACCTTC. The encoded protein is CASSELWAGYTF.

This clonotype was observed at least ten times. CDR3 sequence (DNA): TGCGCCAGCAGCGCCAGGGCGGGGACAGACTCCTACAATGAGCAGTTCTTC. Protein sequence: CASSARAGTDSYNEQFF. This chain uses TRBV5-1 with TRBJ2-1, with a weak D call TRBD1 (7 bases). Trimming removed 4 bases at V and 0 bases at J, with 17 bases between. The CDR3 consists of 17 residues. Germline V lookup: CDR1 SGHRS, CDR2 YFSETQ.

The V gene is TRBV6-2 or TRBV6-3, the J gene TRBJ2-2; 9 bases fit TRBD1. Germline-derived CDR1 and CDR2 are MNHEY and SVGEGT. The CDR3 is 15 residues long. V shed 5 bases, J shed 5 bases, and the junction held 6 bases outside the gene matches. This CDR3 reads CASSVRDRVTGELFF. The DNA for the CDR3 is TGTGCCAGCAGTGTCCGGGACAGGGTAACCGGGGAGCTGTTTTTT.

This clonotype was seen ten or more times. The V and J genes are TRBV9 and TRBJ1-5, with a weak D call TRBD1 (6 bases). This CDR3 region has 17 residues. Germline V lookup: CDR1 SGDLS, CDR2 YYNGEE. V lost 0 bases, J lost 2 bases, and 15 bases lay in between. The CDR3 spells CASSVVLGGSRNQPQHF. The CDR3 nucleotides are TGTGCCAGCAGCGTAGTGTTAGGGGGTTCTCGCAATCAGCCCCAGCATTTT.

This clonotype was seen at least ten times. CDR3: CATSRDPLRTDTQYF. The CDR3 DNA reads as TGTGCCACCAGCAGAGATCCCCTGAGAACAGATACGCAGTATTTT. V and J are TRBV15 and TRBJ2-3; D gene uncertain. Trimming removed 0 bases at V and 3 bases at J, with 10 bases between. This CDR3 comprises 15 residues. Germline CDR1 LNHNV, CDR2 YYDKDF (reference sequence). Filled out from reference TRBV15 and TRBJ2-3, the complete variable domain reads DAMVIQNPRYQVTQFGKPVTLSCSQTLNHNVMYWYQQKSSQAPKLLFHYYDKDFNNEADTPDNFQSRRPNTSFCFLDIRSPGLGDTAMYLCATSRDPLRTDTQYFGPGTRLTVL.

This clonotype was observed many times. The chain links TRBV29-1 to TRBJ2-2, with a possible D match to TRBD1 (5 bases). Germline assignment: CDR1 SQVTM and CDR2 ANQGSEA. The CDR3 is made up of 16 amino acids. Trimming left V 6 bases short and J 2 bases short, with 19 bases between. The CDR3 DNA reads as TGCAGCGTAGCGAACACAAGGGGCCCTAACACCGGGGAGCTGTTTTTT. Translating it yields CSVANTRGPNTGELFF.